This record covers a single TCR beta chain. Its matching antigen is unknown. This sample is part of a study of long-term antiretroviral therapy in people with HIV. Samples were assayed with immunoSEQ v3.0 at survey level. Measured with immunoSEQ multiplex PCR; TCRdb has only the in-frame clones, and not every one. Of around 31,000 clones in the sample, around 85% were seen once. Findings of the study overall: Nothing was known about ART adherence, viral resistance or changes in therapy.

The sequence came from a man aged 50 to 60 with HIV. Sequenced material: unsorted PBMCs, taken roughly 5 years before starting antiretroviral therapy.

The CDR3 region is CASMVVHNTGELFF. In DNA form, the CDR3 reads TGCGCCAGCATGGTGGTCCATAACACCGGGGAGCTGTTTTTT. This sequence joins TRBV5-1 and TRBJ2-2; D unclear. This CDR3 is 14 amino acids long. With 6 bases removed from V and 2 bases from J, the gap between germline ends came to 11 bases. CDR1 and CDR2 (germline): SGHRS, YFSETQ. The variable domain in full, completed from reference TRBV5-1 and TRBJ2-2, reads KAGVTQTPRYLIKTRGQQVTLSCSPISGHRSVSWYQQTPGQGLQFLFEYFSETQRNKGNFPGRFSGRQFSNSRSEMNVSTLELGDSALYLCASMVVHNTGELFFGEGSRLTVL.